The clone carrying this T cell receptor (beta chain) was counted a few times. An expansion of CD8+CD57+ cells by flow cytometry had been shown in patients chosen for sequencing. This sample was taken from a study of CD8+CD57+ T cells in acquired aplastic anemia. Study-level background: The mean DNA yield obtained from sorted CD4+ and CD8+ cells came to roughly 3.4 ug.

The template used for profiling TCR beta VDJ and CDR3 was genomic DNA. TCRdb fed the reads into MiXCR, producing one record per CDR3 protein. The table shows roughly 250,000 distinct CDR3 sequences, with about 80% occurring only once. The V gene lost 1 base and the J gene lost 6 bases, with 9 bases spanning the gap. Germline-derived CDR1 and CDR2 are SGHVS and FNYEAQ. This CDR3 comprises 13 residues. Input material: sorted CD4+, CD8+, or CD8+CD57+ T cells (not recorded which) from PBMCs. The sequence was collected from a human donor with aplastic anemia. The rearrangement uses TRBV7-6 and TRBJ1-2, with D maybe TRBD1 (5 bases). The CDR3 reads CASSLEGRDGYTF. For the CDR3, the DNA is TGTGCCAGCAGCTTAGAGGGGAGGGATGGCTACACCTTC.